Below are 18 T cell receptor beta chains sequenced from a single sample in a study of shared clonotypes between healthy human individuals. Clones were sequenced by immunoSEQ multiplex PCR, and TCRdb holds only the in-frame ones, with some missing. The profile shows fewer than 800,000 clones, roughly nine tenths of them singletons. Terminally differentiated effector memory CD45RA+ cells were excluded from the naive CD8 cells, which were CD45RO-negative and positively selected for CCR7. Sequencing was carried out using naive CD8+ T cells sorted from blood. The receptors stem from a man younger than 40 in good health.

The CDR3 coding sequence is TGTGCCAGCAGGGCGGACAGCGCCCTTACCTACGAGCAGTACTTC. Translating it yields CASRADSALTYEQYF. The J gene is TRBJ2-7, the V gene TRBV28, with a weak D call TRBD1 (6 bases). Between the trimmed V and J ends, which lost 6 bases and 2 bases, there was a span of 17 bases. In germline, CDR1 is MDHEN, CDR2 SYDVKM. This CDR3 comprises 15 residues.

The rearrangement uses TRBV4-3 and TRBJ1-5, with 10 bases identical to TRBD1. The CDR3 has 18 amino acids. Trimming at V came to 0 bases and at J to 5 bases, leaving 10 bases not matched to a gene. The germline V gene encodes CDR1 LGHNA and CDR2 YSLEER. In nucleotides, the CDR3 is TGCGCCAGCAGCCAAGACATCCCGGGACAGGGGTTGTATCAGCCCCAGCATTTT. It codes for CASSQDIPGQGLYQPQHF.

J is TRBJ2-7 and V is TRBV27, with D unclear. V was shortened by 5 bases and J by 1 base, with 9 bases between the two germline ends. This CDR3 region has 13 residues. The germline V gene encodes CDR1 MNHEY and CDR2 SMNVEV (reference sequence). CDR3 sequence: CASSGAVSYEQYF. The CDR3 DNA reads TGTGCCAGCAGTGGAGCCGTATCCTACGAGCAGTACTTC.

J is TRBJ2-1 and V is TRBV14; D tentatively fits TRBD1 or TRBD2 (5 bases each). The CDR3 runs 14 residues. With 5 bases removed from V and 4 bases from J, the gap between germline ends came to 12 bases. Germline lookup yields CDR1 SGHDN and CDR2 FVKESK. The CDR3 is CASSARDGYNEQFF. The CDR3 coding sequence is TGTGCCAGCAGCGCAAGGGACGGGTACAATGAGCAGTTCTTC.

V and J are TRBV27 and TRBJ2-1; D ambiguous. The germline V gene encodes CDR1 MNHEY and CDR2 SMNVEV (reference sequence). The ends were cut back, 1 base at V and 5 bases at J, with 9 bases in the middle. The CDR3 runs to 14 residues. The CDR3 nucleotides are TGTGCCAGCAGTTTATATGTTCGTCACAATGAGCAGTTCTTC. Translating gives CASSLYVRHNEQFF.

In this sample, this clone turned up once. The J gene is TRBJ2-7, the V gene TRBV27; TRBD1 agrees at 10 bases. Germline V gene lookup returns CDR1 MNHEY and CDR2 SMNVEV (reference sequence). This CDR3 has 15 amino acids. J lost 3 bases, V lost 6 bases, and 8 bases had no gene match. CDR3 region: CASRLTGTGVYEQYF. CDR3 DNA: TGTGCCAGCAGGTTAACCGGGACAGGGGTCTACGAGCAGTACTTC.

V and J are TRBV7-9 and TRBJ2-4, with 9 bases matching TRBD1. The V and J ends lost 4 bases and 6 bases, in that order; junction bases with no gene match: 4. Germline assignment: CDR1 SEHNR and CDR2 FQNEAQ (reference sequence). The CDR3 contains 14 residues. The CDR3 DNA reads TGTGCCAGCAGCTCTCCGGGACAGGGAAACATTCAGTACTTC. Translation: CASSSPGQGNIQYF.

The chain carries TRBV25-1 and TRBJ2-1, with a weak D call TRBD2 (6 bases). The CDR3 length is 12 residues. V was trimmed by 5 bases and J by 9 bases, leaving 11 bases between them. The germline CDR1 and CDR2 sequences are MGHDK and SYGVNS. CDR3 DNA sequence: TGTGCCAGCAGTTTTCATAGCGGTGAGCAGTTCTTC. Encoded protein: CASSFHSGEQFF.

This clone was found a few times. The CDR3 bases are TGTGCCAGCTCCCAACCTCTTACGACCCATGGGGGCACTGAAGCTTTCTTT. This encodes CASSQPLTTHGGTEAFF. The gene calls are TRBV18 and TRBJ1-1; D might be TRBD1 (5 bases). V dropped 6 bases and J dropped 4 bases, with 24 bases sitting between them. From germline, CDR1 is KGHSH and CDR2 LQKENI. This CDR3 is built from 17 residues.

CDR3 in amino acids: CAWSLAGVADTQYF. CDR3 DNA sequence: TGTGCCTGGAGTTTGGCGGGAGTGGCAGATACGCAGTATTTT. This chain uses TRBV30 with TRBJ2-3, with 7 positions matching TRBD2. CDR3 length: 14 amino acids. Germline V gene data show CDR1 as GTSNPN and CDR2 as SVGIG (reference sequence). The V segment lost 2 bases and the J segment 4 bases; nucleotides outside the gene matches: 6.

This chain connects TRBV18 to TRBJ2-7; 8 bases match TRBD1. Trimming at V came to 3 bases and at J to 6 bases, leaving 7 bases not matched to a gene. CDR1 and CDR2 (germline): KGHSH, LQKENI. The CDR3 runs to 14 residues. The CDR3 sequence: CASSPVGQGAEQYF. CDR3 coding DNA: TGTGCCAGCTCACCGGTTGGGCAGGGGGCCGAGCAGTACTTC. The variable domain in full, with the rest retrieved from reference TRBV18 and TRBJ2-7, is NAGVMQNPRHLVRRRGQEARLRCSPMKGHSHVYWYRQLPEEGLKFMVYLQKENIIDESGMPKERFSAEFPKEGPSILRIQQVVRGDSAAYFCASSPVGQGAEQYFGPGTRLTVT.

Comments on this clone: The sample has other DNA sequences that encode this CDR3 too. This chain connects TRBV7-6 to TRBJ2-2; no reliable D call. V was clipped by 3 bases and J by 8 bases, with 7 bases between them. In germline, CDR1 is SGHVS, CDR2 FNYEAQ. This CDR3 spans 12 amino acids. The CDR3: CASSFRTGELFF. The CDR3 DNA reads TGTGCCAGCAGCTTCCGTACGGGGGAGCTGTTTTTT. Full variable domain (rest looked up from reference TRBV7-6 and TRBJ2-2): GAGVSQSPRYKVTKRGQDVALRCDPISGHVSLYWYRQALGQGPEFLTYFNYEAQQDKSGLPNDRFSAERPEGSISTLTIQRTEQRDSAMYRCASSFRTGELFFGEGSRLTVL.

The V and J genes are TRBV29-1 and TRBJ2-7; D might be TRBD1 or TRBD2, each matching 5 bases. The ends were cut back, 5 bases at V and 6 bases at J, with 14 bases in the middle. This CDR3 has 12 amino acids. CDR1 SQVTM and CDR2 ANQGSEA come from the germline V gene. In nucleotides, the CDR3 is TGCAGCGTTAGCAGGGAGTTGAGCGAGCAGTACTTC. Its protein is CSVSRELSEQYF.

This clone showed up just a few times. V is TRBV10-3 and J is TRBJ2-2, with D hard to call. Between the trimmed V and J ends, which lost 6 bases and 5 bases, there was a span of 19 bases. The CDR3 extends over 16 amino acids. Germline V gene lookup returns CDR1 ENHRY and CDR2 SYGVKD. CDR3 DNA sequence: TGTGCCATCAGGAACACTGCGGATGGCGGTACCGGGGAGCTGTTTTTT. As protein: CAIRNTADGGTGELFF.

The count of this clone is one. The chain employs TRBV6-5 and TRBJ2-7, with D hard to call. The ends were cut back, 0 bases at V and 1 base at J, with 7 bases in the middle. CDR1 and CDR2 (germline): MNHEY, SVGAGI. The CDR3 covers 14 residues. The chain's CDR3 is CASSYSSHSYEQYF. The CDR3 region has the DNA TGTGCCAGCAGTTACTCGAGTCATTCCTACGAGCAGTACTTC.

The V gene is TRBV5-8, the J gene TRBJ2-1; D unclear. The germline gives CDR1 SGHTS, CDR2 YDEGEE. V dropped 1 base and J dropped 5 bases, with 13 bases sitting between them. The CDR3 totals 15 residues. This CDR3 reads CASSLSVLVDNEQFF. CDR3 nucleotide sequence: TGTGCCAGCAGCTTGTCGGTTTTGGTCGACAATGAGCAGTTCTTC.

This chain connects TRBV11-3 to TRBJ2-2, with D hard to call. Trimming removed 0 bases at V and 0 bases at J, with 11 bases between. From germline, CDR1 is SGHNT and CDR2 YENEEA. The CDR3 is made up of 17 amino acids. CDR3 DNA: TGTGCCAGCAGCTTAGATTTGCAAGCTGCGAACACCGGGGAGCTGTTTTTT. It encodes CASSLDLQAANTGELFF. Based on the CDR3 plus reference TRBV11-3 and TRBJ2-2, the full variable domain is EAGVVQSPRYKIIEKKQPVAFWCNPISGHNTLYWYLQNLGQGPELLIRYENEEAVDDSQLPKDRFSAERLKGVDSTLKIQPAELGDSAVYLCASSLDLQAANTGELFFGEGSRLTVL.

This rearrangement joins TRBV7-9 to TRBJ2-7; 9 bases fit TRBD1. CDR1 and CDR2 from the germline V gene are SEHNR and FQNEAQ (reference sequence). The J segment lost 3 bases and the V segment lost 5 bases, leaving 2 bases of the junction unmatched. The CDR3 is made up of 13 amino acids. For the CDR3, the DNA is TGTGCCAGCAGCACGGACAGGGGCTACGAGCAGTACTTC. It yields the protein CASSTDRGYEQYF.